Reported below is one T cell receptor (beta chain). TCRdb called the RT-PCR reads again in MiXCR, with one record for every CDR3 protein. The sample shows more than 550,000 distinct CDR3 sequences, 12% to 15% of them seen only once. In germline, CDR1 is MNHEY, CDR2 SMNVEV (reference sequence). V lost 9 bases to trimming and J lost 8 bases, with 23 bases between them. The CDR3 has 15 amino acids. The sequenced sample was memory CD4+ T cells from blood. The sequence derives from a female donor in good health, serving as a healthy control. The genes are TRBV27 and TRBJ2-1, with a tentative D call TRBD2 (6 bases). The CDR3 DNA sequence: TGTGCCAGTTCCGTCGGGCTAGTCGTAGCGGATGAGCAGTTCTTC. Translating gives CASSVGLVVADEQFF.